This T cell receptor beta chain emerged from a study of cytomegalovirus exposure and HLA in healthy donors. Trimming cost V 1 base and J 7 bases, with 16 bases left between them. This CDR3 contains 15 residues. Germline V gene sequence: CDR1 SGHDN, CDR2 FVKESK. The PCR used 60 Vbeta and 13 Jbeta primers. Some clones are missing from TCRdb's copy, which holds only in-frame ones; the method was immunoSEQ multiplex PCR. The sample includes roughly 200,000 clones, about an eighth of them seen just once. The TCR originated in a man aged 50 to 59 in good health and CMV-seropositive. The specimen sequenced was PBMCs. The J gene is TRBJ1-1, the V gene TRBV14, with a tentative D call TRBD1 (5 bases). CDR3 protein: CASSQVALGGGEAFF. The CDR3 DNA follows: TGTGCCAGCAGCCAAGTGGCTCTCGGGGGGGGTGAAGCTTTCTTT. Full variable domain (missing parts from reference TRBV14 and TRBJ1-1): EAGVTQFPSHSVIEKGQTVTLRCDPISGHDNLYWYRRVMGKEIKFLLHFVKESKQDESGMPNNRFLAERTGGTYSTLKVQPAELEDSGVYFCASSQVALGGGEAFFGQGTRLTVV.